This is a list of T cell receptor beta chains from one sample in a study of blood T cell repertoires in COVID-19. The protocol was immunoSEQ multiplex PCR, while the TCRdb copy is restricted to in-frame clones and leaves out a portion. The sample lists around 92,000 clones, nearly 90% occurring once. Sequences were obtained from peripheral blood. These receptors originate from a woman aged 80 or over with active COVID-19. The CDR3 runs from the conserved cysteine through the conserved F or W. The order of the fields is clone size, V gene, J gene, D gene, CDR3 length, CDR3 DNA, CDR3 protein. The D gene is left open where the match is weak. Size tells how often a clone was seen (once, few, many) or the class of an expanded clone, and some rows leave it out.

>.|TRBV29-1|TRBJ2-7|TRBD1|12
TGCAGCGCCCGACAGGGTACCTACGAGCAGTACTTC
CSARQGTYEQYF
>.|TRBV5-4|TRBJ2-2|TRBD1|14
TGTGCCAGCGGGCACAGGGGGGAAGCCGGGGAGCTGTTTTTT
CASGHRGEAGELFF
>.|TRBV30|TRBJ2-7|.|13
TGTGCCTGGCGACCGGGACTCGATCGCGGGCAGTACTTC
CAWRPGLDRGQYF
>.|TRBV7-2|TRBJ2-5|TRBD1|13
TGTGCCAGCAGCTCCGACAGGGGGGAGACCCAGTACTTC
CASSSDRGETQYF
>.|TRBV5-4|TRBJ2-5|TRBD2|15
TGTGCCAGCAGCTTGACTAGCGGGGCACTCGGGACCCAGTACTTC
CASSLTSGALGTQYF
>.|TRBV7-2|TRBJ2-7|TRBD2|16
TGTGCCAGCAGACCCTTCGCCGGGACTAGTCGCAACGAGCAGTACTTC
CASRPFAGTSRNEQYF
>.|TRBV7-2|TRBJ2-7|TRBD1|13
TGTGCCAGCAGCTCCCTACAGGGGGTCGAGCAGTACTTC
CASSSLQGVEQYF
>.|TRBV7-8|TRBJ1-3|.|15
TGTGCCAGCAGCTTAGCGGGACACGCTGGAAACACCATATATTTT
CASSLAGHAGNTIYF
>.|TRBV5-1|TRBJ1-2|TRBD1|15
TGCGCCAGCAGCTCGGGACAGGAGGGATACTATGGCTACACCTTC
CASSSGQEGYYGYTF
>.|TRBV3-1/TRBV3-2|TRBJ1-1|.|12
TGTGCCAGCAGCCAAATCTACACTGAAGCTTTCTTT
CASSQIYTEAFF
>.|TRBV19|TRBJ2-1|TRBD2|13
TGTGCCAGTAGTACTGCGGGAGTCGGTTTTAAGTTCTTC
CASSTAGVGFKFF
>.|TRBV10-3|TRBJ2-3|.|13
TGTGCCATCAGTGGAGTCTCCACAGATACGCAGTATTTT
CAISGVSTDTQYF
>.|TRBV27|TRBJ2-2|.|16
TGTGCCAGCAGTTTCCAAGGGGTAGATTTAACCGGGGAGCTGTTTTTT
CASSFQGVDLTGELFF
>.|TRBV9|TRBJ1-6|.|17
TGTGCCAGCAGCGTAGGAAGGGGGAGCTCCTATAATTCACCCCTCCACTTT
CASSVGRGSSYNSPLHF
>few|TRBV5-1|TRBJ2-7|TRBD1|12
TGCGCCAGCAGCATGGACAGGGGGGGACAGTACTTC
CASSMDRGGQYF
>.|TRBV5-1|TRBJ2-7|.|14
TGCGCCAGCAGCTCCGGGACTCTTAACTACGAGCAGTACTTC
CASSSGTLNYEQYF
>.|TRBV11-3|TRBJ2-7|TRBD2|17
TGTGCCAGCAGCTTCACCCGACTAGCGGGAGGGGTGGACGAGCAGTACTTC
CASSFTRLAGGVDEQYF
>.|TRBV15|TRBJ1-6|TRBD1|16
TGTGCCACCAGCGGCCCAGGGGGGTTGTGGAATTCACCCCTCCACTTT
CATSGPGGLWNSPLHF
>once|TRBV12-3/TRBV12-4|TRBJ2-1|.|12
TGTGCCAGCAGTTTTTATCCTAGTGAGCAGTTCTTC
CASSFYPSEQFF
>.|TRBV18|TRBJ1-1|.|13
TGTGCCAGCTCAATGACAGAGTCCACTGAAGCTTTCTTT
CASSMTESTEAFF
>.|TRBV21-1|TRBJ2-5|.|18
TGTGCCAGCAGCAACCCCAATATCTGGGACAGGGGTAAAGAGACCCAGTACTTC
CASSNPNIWDRGKETQYF
>.|TRBV6-5|TRBJ1-4|.|15
TGTGCCAGCAGTTACGGCAGGGCAACTAATGAAAAACTGTTTTTT
CASSYGRATNEKLFF
>.|TRBV18|TRBJ2-2|.|17
TGTGCCAGCTCACCATTTGTCACTAGCTCCTCGACCGGGGAGCTGTTTTTT
CASSPFVTSSSTGELFF
>.|TRBV29-1|TRBJ1-2|TRBD1|11
TGCAGCGTTCTATGGACAGGGGGATACACCTTC
CSVLWTGGYTF
>once|TRBV2|TRBJ2-2|TRBD1|15
TGTGCCAGCAGTCTCCGGGACAGGGCGGCCGGGGAGCTGTTTTTT
CASSLRDRAAGELFF
>few|TRBV4-1|TRBJ2-5|TRBD2|16
TGCGCCAGCAGCCAAGATCACGGCGGGAGTACTAAGACCCAGTACTTC
CASSQDHGGSTKTQYF
>once|TRBV11-2|TRBJ2-1|TRBD1|14
TGTGCCAGCAGCAGGGACAGCGCCTACAATGAGCAGTTCTTC
CASSRDSAYNEQFF
>.|TRBV5-1|TRBJ2-2|.|15
TGCGCCAGCAGCCGGACAGCCGCGAACACCGGGGAGCTGTTTTTT
CASSRTAANTGELFF
>.|TRBV28|TRBJ1-6|.|13
TGTGCCAGCACGTTGGGGGGGCGTTCACCCCTCCACTTT
CASTLGGRSPLHF
>.|TRBV5-1|TRBJ2-3|TRBD2|17
TGCGCCAGCAGACGGACTAGCGGGAGGGCCTCCACAGATACGCAGTATTTT
CASRRTSGRASTDTQYF
>.|TRBV28|TRBJ2-3|.|14
TGTGCCAGCAGTTATAGCGTTCGCACAGATACGCAGTATTTT
CASSYSVRTDTQYF
>.|TRBV5-1|TRBJ2-3|.|15
TGCGCCAGCAGCAACTGGGAGTATGGCACAGATACGCAGTATTTT
CASSNWEYGTDTQYF
>.|TRBV5-1|TRBJ1-6|.|15
TGCGCCAGCAGCCCCGGACAGTCTAATAATTCACCCCTCCACTTT
CASSPGQSNNSPLHF
>.|TRBV20-1|TRBJ1-5|TRBD1|14
TGCAGTGCTAGTGTACAGGGGGGAGGCCAGCCCCAGCATTTT
CSASVQGGGQPQHF
>.|TRBV3-1/TRBV3-2|TRBJ1-6|.|18
TGTGCCAGCAGCCAAGGGGGAGGGTCCAGGCGTCGAAATTCACCCCTCCACTTT
CASSQGGGSRRRNSPLHF
>.|TRBV28|TRBJ2-5|TRBD2|18
TGTGCCAGCAGTGCTGGACTAGCGGGAGCGCCGGGAGGGGAGACCCAGTACTTC
CASSAGLAGAPGGETQYF
>.|TRBV19|TRBJ1-6|TRBD1|15
TGTGCCAGTAGTATAGCGGGACAGGGTACGTCACCCCTCCACTTT
CASSIAGQGTSPLHF
>.|TRBV19|TRBJ2-1|.|16
TGTGCCAGTAGTATAGATCGTGAGGTCCTCTACAATGAGCAGTTCTTC
CASSIDREVLYNEQFF
>.|TRBV7-9|TRBJ1-2|TRBD1|14
TGTGCCAGCAGCTTAAATGGACAGGGGGGCGGCTACACCTTC
CASSLNGQGGGYTF
>once|TRBV11-2|TRBJ2-7|.|17
TGTGCCAGCAGCCGAGGGAGATCAGGGGGGACCTCCTACGAGCAGTACTTC
CASSRGRSGGTSYEQYF
>many|TRBV28|TRBJ2-7|.|13
TGTGCCAGCAGTCCTACAGGGCTCGGGGAGCAGTACTTC
CASSPTGLGEQYF
>.|TRBV6-5|TRBJ2-5|TRBD2|15
TGTGCCAGCAGTTATTCCGTAGCGGGAAGAGAGACCCAGTACTTC
CASSYSVAGRETQYF
>.|TRBV7-9|TRBJ2-1|.|11
TGTGCCAGCAGGTCCGGTACAGTCCAGTTCTTC
CASRSGTVQFF